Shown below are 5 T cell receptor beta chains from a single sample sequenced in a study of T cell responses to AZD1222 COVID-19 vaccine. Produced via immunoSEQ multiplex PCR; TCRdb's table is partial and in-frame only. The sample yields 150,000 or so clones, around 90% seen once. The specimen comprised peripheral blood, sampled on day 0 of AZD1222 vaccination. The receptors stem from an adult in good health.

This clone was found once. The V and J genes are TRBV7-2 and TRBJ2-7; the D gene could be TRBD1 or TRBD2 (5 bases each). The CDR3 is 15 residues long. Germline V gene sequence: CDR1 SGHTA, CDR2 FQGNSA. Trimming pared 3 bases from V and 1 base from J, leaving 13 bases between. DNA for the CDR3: TGTGCCAGCAGCTTGGTGGGGGACGGGTCCTACGAGCAGTACTTC. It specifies CASSLVGDGSYEQYF.

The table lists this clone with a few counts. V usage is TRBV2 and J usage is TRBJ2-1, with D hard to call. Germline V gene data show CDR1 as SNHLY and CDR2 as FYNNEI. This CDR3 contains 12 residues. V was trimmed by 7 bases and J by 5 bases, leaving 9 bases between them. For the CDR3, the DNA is TGTGCCAGCAATGAGTGGGACAATGAGCAGTTCTTC. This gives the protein CASNEWDNEQFF. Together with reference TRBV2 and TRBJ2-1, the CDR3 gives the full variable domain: EPEVTQTPSHQVTQMGQEVILRCVPISNHLYFYWYRQILGQKVEFLVSFYNNEISEKSEIFDDQFSVERPDGSNFTLKIRSTKLEDSAMYFCASNEWDNEQFFGPGTRLTVL.

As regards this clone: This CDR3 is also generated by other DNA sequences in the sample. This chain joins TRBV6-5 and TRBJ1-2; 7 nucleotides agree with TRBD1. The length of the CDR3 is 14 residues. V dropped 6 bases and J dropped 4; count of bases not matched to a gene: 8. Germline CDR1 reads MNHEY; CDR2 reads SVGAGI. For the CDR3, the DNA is TGTGCCAGCAGCCCAGGGACAGCGGGCTATGGCTACACCTTC. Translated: CASSPGTAGYGYTF.

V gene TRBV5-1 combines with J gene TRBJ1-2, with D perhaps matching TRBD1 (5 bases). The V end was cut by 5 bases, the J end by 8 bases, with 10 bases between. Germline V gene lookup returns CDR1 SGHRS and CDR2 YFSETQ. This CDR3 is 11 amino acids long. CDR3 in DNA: TGCGCCAGCAGGAGGGACGGGGGCTACACCTTC. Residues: CASRRDGGYTF.

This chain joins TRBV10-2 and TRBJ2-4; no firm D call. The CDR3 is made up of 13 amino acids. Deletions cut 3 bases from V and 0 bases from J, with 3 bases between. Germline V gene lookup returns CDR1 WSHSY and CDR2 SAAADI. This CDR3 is CASSDLAKNIQYF. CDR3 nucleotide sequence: TGCGCCAGCAGTGACCTAGCCAAAAACATTCAGTACTTC.